Following are 24 T cell receptor beta chains from one sample sequenced in a study of blood T cells in healthy people across ages. Using a J-beta primer mix together with a sample-barcoded 5' primer, a second PCR was run for about 6 to 12 cycles. TCRdb re-called the 5' RACE reads with MiXCR, one entry per CDR3 protein. In the table there are hundreds of thousands of distinct CDR3 sequences, around three fifths of which are singletons. Sequenced sample: blood. Receptors originate from a man in his 60s in good health.

The table lists this clonotype with a few counts. This chain uses TRBV20-1 with TRBJ1-2, with 9 positions matching TRBD1. Trimming removed 3 bases from V and 6 bases from J; junction bases left unmatched: 8. The CDR3 loop spans 14 amino acids. CDR1 and CDR2 from the germline V gene are DFQATT and SNEGSKA (reference sequence). The CDR3 nucleotides are TGCAGTGCTAGGGGGACAGGGAGGGAGGATGGCTACACCTTC. Translation gives CSARGTGREDGYTF.

The J gene is TRBJ1-2, the V gene TRBV2; the match to TRBD1 covers 8 bases. Germline V CDR1 and CDR2: SNHLY, FYNNEI. This CDR3 is built from 14 residues. Trimming cost V 7 bases and J 2 bases; bases outside gene matches: 6. The CDR3 nucleotides are TGTGCCAGCACCAGGGACAGGCAAAACTATGGCTACACCTTC. Translated, it gives CASTRDRQNYGYTF.

The chain recombines TRBV5-6 with TRBJ2-5, with D possibly called TRBD1 or TRBD2 (6 bases each). The J call may not be correct, given that the DNA end is closer to TRBJ2-7. This CDR3 comprises 14 residues. From germline, CDR1 is SGHDT and CDR2 YYEEEE. Here the CDR3 DNA reads TGTGCCAGCAGCGCACAGGGACTCGCGAACGAGCAGTACTTC. Its translation: CASSAQGLANEQYF.

The rearrangement links TRBV12-3 or TRBV12-4 to TRBJ2-5; 9 bases fit TRBD1. The closer fit of TRBJ2-7 to the DNA end suggests the J call may be wrong. The CDR3 loop spans 14 amino acids. The CDR3 here is CASRGTGPPYEQYF. DNA for the CDR3: TGTGCCAGCAGGGGGACAGGGCCACCCTACGAGCAGTACTTC.

The gene calls are TRBV6-5 and TRBJ2-5; 8 bases match TRBD1. V lost 0 bases, J lost 5 bases, and 14 bases stayed unmatched. Germline V lookup: CDR1 MNHEY, CDR2 SVGAGI. CDR3 size: 18 residues. CDR3 nucleotides: TGTGCCAGCAGTTACTCGACGGGGACAGGATGGTTCGGGGAGACCCAGTACTTC. Its protein product is CASSYSTGTGWFGETQYF.

The V call is TRBV5-1, the J call TRBJ2-1; 7 bases line up with TRBD2. The CDR3 has 15 amino acids. CDR1 and CDR2 (germline): SGHRS, YFSETQ. J was trimmed by 2 bases and V by 0 bases; bases with no gene match: 2. CDR3 residues: CASSLERGAYNEQFF. The CDR3 DNA reads TGCGCCAGCAGCTTGGAACGGGGGGCCTACAATGAGCAGTTCTTC.

J is TRBJ2-6 and V is TRBV7-2; D is possibly TRBD1 (6 bases). V was trimmed by 6 bases and J by 1 base, leaving 10 bases between them. The CDR3 is 15 residues long. Germline CDR1 SGHTA, CDR2 FQGNSA. The CDR3 DNA follows: TGTGCCAGCAGATTTACAGGGTCTGGGGCCAACGTCCTGACTTTC. Its protein product is CASRFTGSGANVLTF. Full variable domain (missing parts from reference TRBV7-2 and TRBJ2-6): GAGVSQSPSNKVTEKGKDVELRCDPISGHTALYWYRQSLGQGLEFLIYFQGNSAPDKSGLPSDRFSAERTGGSVSTLTIQRTQQEDSAVYLCASRFTGSGANVLTFGAGSRLTVL.

The rearrangement joins TRBV4-1 to TRBJ2-5; D may match TRBD1 or TRBD2 (5 bases each). Germline values: CDR1 MGHRA, CDR2 YSYEKL. The CDR3 covers 16 residues. V was shortened by 4 bases and J by 4 bases, with 19 bases between the two germline ends. CDR3 coding DNA: TGCGCCAGCAGCCCCCGGGGCGAGGGGTCCACAGAGACCCAGTACTTC. Its protein product is CASSPRGEGSTETQYF.

The rearrangement uses TRBV7-9 and TRBJ1-4; D is unclear. V was clipped by 2 bases and J by 3 bases, with 10 bases between them. CDR3 length: 15 residues. Germline V gives CDR1 SEHNR, CDR2 FQNEAQ (reference sequence). The CDR3 region has the DNA TGTGCCAGCAGCTTAATCGGCGAGGCTAATGAAAAACTGTTTTTT. Translation: CASSLIGEANEKLFF.

This chain joins TRBV7-9 and TRBJ1-6; D not resolved. V was trimmed by 8 bases and J by 7 bases, leaving 12 bases between them. Looked up from germline, CDR1 is SEHNR and CDR2 is FQNEAQ (reference sequence). There are 13 residues in the CDR3. DNA of the CDR3: TGTGCCAGCGCGAGTCTCCCCAATTCACCCCTCCACTTT. Protein sequence: CASASLPNSPLHF.

This clonotype was counted only a few times. The chain combines TRBV6-1 with TRBJ1-4, with 11 bases identical to TRBD1. From germline, CDR1 is MNHNS and CDR2 SASEGT. The V and J ends lost 7 bases and 5 bases, in that order; junction bases with no gene match: 15. The CDR3 covers 18 residues. Here the CDR3 reads CASTTGTGGRIGNEKLFF. The CDR3 DNA follows: TGTGCCAGCACTACGGGGACAGGGGGAAGGATTGGGAATGAAAAACTGTTTTTT.

The gene calls are TRBV6-5 and TRBJ2-1, with TRBD2 matching over 8 bases. J was trimmed by 3 bases and V by 4 bases; bases with no gene match: 8. There are 16 residues in the CDR3. The germline gives CDR1 MNHEY, CDR2 SVGAGI. CDR3 protein: CASSSPGGVGYNEQFF. CDR3 nucleotide sequence: TGTGCCAGCAGTTCCCCGGGGGGGGTGGGCTACAATGAGCAGTTCTTC.

With regard to this clonotype: At one end, the junction sequence differs from germline, possibly due to a read error. The rearrangement uses TRBV7-9 and TRBJ2-7, with 8 bases aligning to TRBD1. The J call is in doubt because the DNA end fits TRBJ2-5 better. Per the germline V gene, CDR1 is SEHNR and CDR2 is FQNEAQ (reference sequence). The CDR3 extends over 14 amino acids. This chain's CDR3 is CTSSVQGAVETQYF. The CDR3 DNA is TGTACCAGCAGCGTCCAGGGGGCTGTGGAGACCCAGTACTTC.

In this sample, this clonotype turned up many times. This chain uses TRBV3-1 with TRBJ1-5; D is unclear. Germline V gene sequence: CDR1 LGHDT, CDR2 YNNKEL (reference sequence). Trimming removed 0 bases at V and 6 bases at J, with 6 bases between. CDR3 length: 13 amino acids. DNA of the CDR3: TGTGCCAGCAGCCAAGATGTACTTCAGCCCCAGCATTTT. Translation gives CASSQDVLQPQHF.

The V and J genes are TRBV4-1 and TRBJ2-7, with TRBD2 as a possible D gene (5 bases). The CDR3 spans 13 residues. V was clipped by 0 bases and J by 7 bases, with 10 bases between them. The germline CDR1 and CDR2 sequences are MGHRA and YSYEKL. Written as DNA, the CDR3 is TGCGCCAGCAGCCAAGATGGGGAGACTGAGCAGTACTTC. It encodes CASSQDGETEQYF.

V is TRBV15 and J is TRBJ2-1; D ambiguous. Germline CDR1 is LNHNV and CDR2 is YYDKDF (reference sequence). CDR3 length equals 14 residues. Trimming took off 0 bases at V and 9 bases at J, with 12 bases between the two ends. The CDR3 region has the DNA TGTGCCACCAGCAGAGATAGAACCGACGGTGAGCAGTTCTTC. This translates into CATSRDRTDGEQFF.

CDR3 protein: CASAQGAGPIYEQYF. The CDR3, as DNA: TGTGCCAGCGCACAGGGGGCCGGCCCCATCTACGAGCAGTACTTC. The chain joins TRBV18 to TRBJ2-7; the match to TRBD1 covers 9 bases. Germline CDR1 is KGHSH and CDR2 is LQKENI. Trimming took 8 bases from V and 3 from J; bases not matched to a gene: 11. The CDR3 is 15 amino acids.

This clonotype was seen a few times. V is TRBV9 and J is TRBJ2-5, with D possibly matching TRBD1 (6 bases). Germline CDR1 reads SGDLS; CDR2 reads YYNGEE. V lost 0 bases and J lost 5, with 14 bases in between. The CDR3 sequence is 15 residues long. The CDR3 here is CASSVEGRGEETQYF. CDR3 sequence (DNA): TGTGCCAGCAGCGTAGAAGGCAGGGGAGAGGAGACCCAGTACTTC.

The rearrangement uses TRBV7-9 and TRBJ2-3; 8 nucleotides agree with TRBD1. Germline V CDR1 and CDR2: SEHNR, FQNEAQ (reference sequence). Losses at the gene ends were 0 bases for V and 2 bases for J; bases not matched to a gene: 7. This CDR3 spans 17 amino acids. CDR3 sequence: CASSLALTQGATDTQYF. Written as DNA, the CDR3 is TGTGCCAGCAGCTTAGCCTTAACCCAGGGGGCCACAGATACGCAGTATTTT.

The V call is TRBV6-6, the J call TRBJ2-3; 10 positions match TRBD2. With V trimmed by 6 bases and J by 4 bases, 10 bases remained unmatched. The germline gives CDR1 MNHNY, CDR2 SVGAGI (reference sequence). The CDR3 runs 16 residues. CDR3 nucleotide sequence: TGTGCCAGCAGCCAGCGGGGGGGCCGCACCCCAGATACGCAGTATTTT. This sequence encodes CASSQRGGRTPDTQYF.

The rearrangement joins TRBV5-1 to TRBJ2-2; D is unclear. V was shortened by 4 bases and J by 6 bases, with 10 bases between the two germline ends. Germline CDR1 and CDR2: SGHRS and YFSETQ. The CDR3 is made up of 13 amino acids. CDR3 region: CASSTQDPGELFF. CDR3 sequence (DNA): TGCGCCAGCAGCACTCAGGACCCCGGGGAGCTGTTTTTT. Variable domain in full (rest from reference TRBV5-1 and TRBJ2-2): KAGVTQTPRYLIKTRGQQVTLSCSPISGHRSVSWYQQTPGQGLQFLFEYFSETQRNKGNFPGRFSGRQFSNSRSEMNVSTLELGDSALYLCASSTQDPGELFFGEGSRLTVL.

The genes are TRBV11-2 and TRBJ1-5, with a weak D call TRBD1 (5 bases). The CDR3 is 13 residues long. Deletions cut 5 bases from V and 7 bases from J, with 12 bases between. The germline V gene encodes CDR1 SGHAT and CDR2 FQNNGV. The DNA of the CDR3 is TGTGCCAGCAGCGAAAGCCAGGGCCAGCCCCAGCATTTT. As protein: CASSESQGQPQHF.

This clonotype was counted a single time. V is TRBV7-8 and J is TRBJ2-3; 8 bases align to TRBD1. This CDR3 is 15 amino acids long. In germline, CDR1 is SGHVS, CDR2 FQNEAQ. J was trimmed by 4 bases and V by 5 bases; bases with no gene match: 8. CDR3 protein: CASSPRQGQADTQYF. Here the CDR3 DNA reads TGTGCCAGCAGCCCGAGACAGGGGCAGGCAGATACGCAGTATTTT.

This chain joins TRBV29-1 and TRBJ2-6, with D perhaps TRBD2 (5 bases). This CDR3 is 14 amino acids long. The V end lost 7 bases, the J end lost 1 base, and 11 bases lay between the germline ends. Germline V CDR1 and CDR2: SQVTM, ANQGSEA. CDR3 sequence: CSAYTGSGANVLTF. Here the CDR3 DNA reads TGCAGCGCCTACACGGGGTCTGGGGCCAACGTCCTGACTTTC.